This T cell receptor beta chain originates from a study of shared clonotypes between healthy human individuals. The study's findings and limits: What naive subsets generally showed was a larger estimated richness than memory subsets showed. It was the few donors that limited the genetic and exposure-history diversity represented.

The data were produced by immunoSEQ multiplex PCR, yet TCRdb's version contains in-frame clones alone and is incomplete. The data contain 2 million to 2.5 million clones, nearly 97% of them singletons. Donors, healthy HIV-negative adults, lacked recent acute infections or vaccinations. Of note for this clone: Antigen: not known.

Germline V gives CDR1 MDHEN, CDR2 SYDVKM. The CDR3 runs 13 residues. V was shortened by 5 bases and J by 1 base, with 8 bases between the two germline ends. The rearrangement joins TRBV28 to TRBJ2-5; no clear D. The receptor comes from a man between 18 and 29 years old in good health. Sequencing used naive CD4+ T cells sorted from blood. Stated subset: CD45RA+ positively selected. This chain's CDR3 is CASSIAAQETQYF. CDR3 DNA sequence: TGTGCCAGCAGTATCGCGGCCCAAGAGACCCAGTACTTC.